This T cell receptor beta chain appears in the sequencing data of a study of T-cell memory formation after mild COVID-19. Looking at the study overall: TCR clusters were mostly donor specific. Study results and limitations: Pre-infection memory harbored some responding clones, suggesting cross-reactive memory joined.

CDR1 is SEHNR and CDR2 is FQNEAQ in the germline V gene (reference sequence). CDR3 length: 15 residues. J was trimmed by 7 bases and V by 5 bases; bases with no gene match: 9. This clonotype was recorded a few times. What it binds is not known. MiXCR was run by TCRdb on the 5' RACE reads, yielding one entry per CDR3 protein. The sample holds hundreds of thousands of distinct CDR3 sequences, around 17% seen once. The specimen was PBMCs or a T cell subset sorted from them (not recorded which). The clonotype originates from an adult woman who had mild COVID-19 (a few samples of this study predate the infection). Cell type and time point are not known. The genes are TRBV7-9 and TRBJ2-1; TRBD1 matches at 9 bases. The CDR3 DNA reads as TGTGCCAGCAGCCCACCGGGACAGGGATGGAATGAGCAGTTCTTC. This translates into CASSPPGQGWNEQFF.